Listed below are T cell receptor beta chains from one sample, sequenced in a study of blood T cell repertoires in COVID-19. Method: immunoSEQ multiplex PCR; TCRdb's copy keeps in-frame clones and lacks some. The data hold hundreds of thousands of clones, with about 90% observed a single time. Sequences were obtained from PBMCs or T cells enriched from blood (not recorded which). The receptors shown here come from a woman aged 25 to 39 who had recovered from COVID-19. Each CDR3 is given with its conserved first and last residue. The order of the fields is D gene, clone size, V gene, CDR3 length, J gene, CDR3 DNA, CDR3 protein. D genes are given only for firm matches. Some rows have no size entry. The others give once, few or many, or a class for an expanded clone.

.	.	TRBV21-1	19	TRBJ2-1	TGTGCCAGCAGCAAAGCGGGACTAGCGGGAGTCTGGGCCTACAATGAGCAGTTCTTC	CASSKAGLAGVWAYNEQFF
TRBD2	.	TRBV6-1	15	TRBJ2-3	TGTGCCAGCAGTGAGGCTAGCGGCCACACAGATACGCAGTATTTT	CASSEASGHTDTQYF
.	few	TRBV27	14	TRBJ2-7	TGTGCCAGCAGTTCTCCGGACAGCTCCTACGAGCAGTACTTC	CASSSPDSSYEQYF
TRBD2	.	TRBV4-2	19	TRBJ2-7	TGTGCCAGCAGCCCCGGGAGGAGGGTTTTAGCGGGAGGGATGGGTGAGCAGTACTTC	CASSPGRRVLAGGMGEQYF
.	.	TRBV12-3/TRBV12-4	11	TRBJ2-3	TGTGCCAGCGAGGTGTTTGGGACGCAGTATTTT	CASEVFGTQYF
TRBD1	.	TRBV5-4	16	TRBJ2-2	TGTGCCAGCAGCGCGGCACCGAGACAGGGCACCGGGGAGCTGTTTTTT	CASSAAPRQGTGELFF
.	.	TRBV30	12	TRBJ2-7	TGTGCCTGGAGTGTAGGCGGTCCCGAGCAGTACTTC	CAWSVGGPEQYF
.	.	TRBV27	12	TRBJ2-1	TGTGCCAGCAGTCCCTTAAACAATGAGCAGTTCTTC	CASSPLNNEQFF
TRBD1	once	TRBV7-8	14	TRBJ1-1	TGTGCCAGCAGCACCGGACAGGGTTGGACTGAAGCTTTCTTT	CASSTGQGWTEAFF
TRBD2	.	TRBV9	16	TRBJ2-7	TGTGCCAGCAGCGTAGGGGCGGGAGGCCTCGTCTACGAGCAGTACTTC	CASSVGAGGLVYEQYF
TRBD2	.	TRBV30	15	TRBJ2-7	TGTGCCTCCCTCAGAGCGGGGGGTCTTACCTACGAGCAGTACTTC	CASLRAGGLTYEQYF
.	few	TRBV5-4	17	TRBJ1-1	TGTGCCAGCAGCTTGTCGTATCGGGACTCCATGAACACTGAAGCTTTCTTT	CASSLSYRDSMNTEAFF
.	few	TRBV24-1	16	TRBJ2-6	TGTGCCACCAGTGATTCTCCCCGGTCTGGGGCCAACGTCCTGACTTTC	CATSDSPRSGANVLTF
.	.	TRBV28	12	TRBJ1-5	TGTGCCAGCAGGAGGGGCAATCAGCCCCAGCATTTT	CASRRGNQPQHF
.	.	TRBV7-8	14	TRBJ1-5	TGTGCCAGCAGCTTACGGGACATGAATCAGCCCCAGCATTTT	CASSLRDMNQPQHF
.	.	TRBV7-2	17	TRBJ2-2	TGTGCCAGCAGCTGGTATAGCTCGATGGCGAACACCGGGGAGCTGTTTTTT	CASSWYSSMANTGELFF
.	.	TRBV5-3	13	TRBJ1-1	TGTGCCAGAAGCTTGGACAGGAACACTGAAGCTTTCTTT	CARSLDRNTEAFF
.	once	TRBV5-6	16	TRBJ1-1	TGTGCCAGCAGCACGCTGCCAGGGTTAAGGGACACTGAAGCTTTCTTT	CASSTLPGLRDTEAFF
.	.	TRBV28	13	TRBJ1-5	TGTGCCAGCATACAGGGCAGCAATCAGCCCCAGCATTTT	CASIQGSNQPQHF
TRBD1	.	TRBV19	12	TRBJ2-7	TGTGCCAGTTCGGACAGGGAGTACGAGCAGTACTTC	CASSDREYEQYF
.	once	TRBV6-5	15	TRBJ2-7	TGTGCCAGCAGGACCCCACCTCTTTATGGACATCCGCAGTACTTC	CASRTPPLYGHPQYF
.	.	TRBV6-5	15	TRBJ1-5	TGTGCCAGCAGTCCTCAGGGATATAGCAATCAGCCCCAGCATTTT	CASSPQGYSNQPQHF
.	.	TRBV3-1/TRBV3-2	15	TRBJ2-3	TGTGCCAGCAGCCAAGATCCTGCGAATGCAGATACGCAGTATTTT	CASSQDPANADTQYF
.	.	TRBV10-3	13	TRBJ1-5	TGTGCCATCAGAGACAGGCTCGATCAGCCCCAGCATTTT	CAIRDRLDQPQHF
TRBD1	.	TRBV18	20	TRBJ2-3	TGTGCCAGCTCACCACTCCCAGAATCACAGGGGCGCGGAATCACAGATACGCAGTATTTT	CASSPLPESQGRGITDTQYF
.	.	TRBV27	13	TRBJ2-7	TGTGCCAGCAGTTTAGGAGGAACGGACGAGCAGTACTTC	CASSLGGTDEQYF
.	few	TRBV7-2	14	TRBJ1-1	TGTGCCAGCAGCGGACAGAACAATTTACTTGAAGCTTTCTTT	CASSGQNNLLEAFF
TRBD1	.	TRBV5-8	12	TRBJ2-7	TGTGCCAGCAGTCCGGACAGGGCCGAGCAGTACTTC	CASSPDRAEQYF